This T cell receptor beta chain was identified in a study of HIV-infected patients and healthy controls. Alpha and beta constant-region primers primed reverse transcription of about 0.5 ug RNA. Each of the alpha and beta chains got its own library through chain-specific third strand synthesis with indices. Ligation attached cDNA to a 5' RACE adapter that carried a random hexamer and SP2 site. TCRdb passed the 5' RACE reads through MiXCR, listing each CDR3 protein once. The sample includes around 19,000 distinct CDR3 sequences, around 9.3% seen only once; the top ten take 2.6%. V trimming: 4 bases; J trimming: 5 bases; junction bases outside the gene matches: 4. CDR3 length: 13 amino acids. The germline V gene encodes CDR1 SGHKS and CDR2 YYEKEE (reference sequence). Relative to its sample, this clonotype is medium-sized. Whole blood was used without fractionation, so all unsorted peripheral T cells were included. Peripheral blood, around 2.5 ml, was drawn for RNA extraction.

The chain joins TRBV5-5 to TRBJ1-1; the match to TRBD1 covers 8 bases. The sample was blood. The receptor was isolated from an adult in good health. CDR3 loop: CASSPGQGTEAFF. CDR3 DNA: TGTGCCAGCAGCCCCGGACAGGGTACTGAAGCTTTCTTT. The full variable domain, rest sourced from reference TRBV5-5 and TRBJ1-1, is DAGVTQSPTHLIKTRGQQVTLRCSPISGHKSVSWYQQVLGQGPQFIFQYYEKEERGRGNFPDRFSARQFPNYSSELNVNALLLGDSALYLCASSPGQGTEAFFGQGTRLTVV.